Here is one TCR beta chain with its context. What it binds is not known. This entry belongs to a study of vaccination effects on CD4 cells after COVID-19. Study-level findings and limits: Clones induced by infection and by vaccine showed marked clonal contraction late after vaccination.

Some clones are missing from TCRdb's copy, which holds only in-frame ones; the method was immunoSEQ multiplex PCR. The sample consists of under 80,000 clones, 70% to 75% of them appearing once. Germline lookup yields CDR1 SGHDN and CDR2 FVKESK. The CDR3 is made up of 15 amino acids. Trimming removed 4 bases from V and 4 bases from J; junction bases left unmatched: 9. Viral peptide pool expansion of antigen-specific CD4+ T cells preceded sequencing in the ViraFEST assay. When around 10 days of culture had elapsed, CD4+ T cells were isolated. Supplemented with about 10 IU/ml IL-2 and approximately 10 ug/ml peptides, a few million PBMC per well were kept in culture. Half-medium changes using IL-2 medium occurred on days 3 and 7.

This specimen was CD4+ T cells from PBMCs cultured with HCoV-229E spike peptides, taken before COVID-19 vaccination. This TCR derives from a human donor who received a COVID-19 vaccine. The V gene is TRBV14, the J gene TRBJ1-1, with 7 bases identical to TRBD1. This CDR3 reads CASSPRTGDGTEAFF. Here the CDR3 DNA reads TGTGCCAGCAGCCCTCGAACAGGGGATGGCACTGAAGCTTTCTTT. Complete variable domain (other parts from reference TRBV14 and TRBJ1-1): EAGVTQFPSHSVIEKGQTVTLRCDPISGHDNLYWYRRVMGKEIKFLLHFVKESKQDESGMPNNRFLAERTGGTYSTLKVQPAELEDSGVYFCASSPRTGDGTEAFFGQGTRLTVV.